This T cell receptor beta chain was obtained from a study of blood T cell repertoires in COVID-19. About the study: PBMCs, B-cell-depleted T cells, or T cells provided the cDNA or gDNA that made up the material.

The data were produced by immunoSEQ multiplex PCR, yet TCRdb's version contains in-frame clones alone and is incomplete. The sample lists 40,000 or so clones, about 92% occurring once. Trimming took 5 bases from V and 6 from J; bases not matched to a gene: 11. The CDR3 runs to 15 residues. The germline V gene encodes CDR1 SGDLS and CDR2 YYNGEE. The sequenced sample was peripheral blood. The V and J genes are TRBV9 and TRBJ2-3; 8 positions match TRBD1. The TCR was taken from a human donor in a cohort sampled during active COVID-19. The chain's CDR3 is CASRGQGMVTDTQYF. CDR3 in DNA: TGTGCCAGCAGAGGACAGGGTATGGTTACGGATACGCAGTATTTT.